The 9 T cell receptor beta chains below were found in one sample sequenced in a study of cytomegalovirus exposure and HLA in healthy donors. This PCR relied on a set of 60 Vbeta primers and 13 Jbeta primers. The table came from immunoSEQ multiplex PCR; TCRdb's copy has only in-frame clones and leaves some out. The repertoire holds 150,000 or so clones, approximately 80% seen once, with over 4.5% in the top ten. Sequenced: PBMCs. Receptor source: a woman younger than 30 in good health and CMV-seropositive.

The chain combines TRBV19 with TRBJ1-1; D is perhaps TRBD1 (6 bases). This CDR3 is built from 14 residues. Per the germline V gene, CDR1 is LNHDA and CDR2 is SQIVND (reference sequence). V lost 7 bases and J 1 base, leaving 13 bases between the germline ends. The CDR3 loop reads CASMAGASNTEAFF. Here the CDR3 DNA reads TGTGCCAGTATGGCAGGGGCATCGAACACTGAAGCTTTCTTT.

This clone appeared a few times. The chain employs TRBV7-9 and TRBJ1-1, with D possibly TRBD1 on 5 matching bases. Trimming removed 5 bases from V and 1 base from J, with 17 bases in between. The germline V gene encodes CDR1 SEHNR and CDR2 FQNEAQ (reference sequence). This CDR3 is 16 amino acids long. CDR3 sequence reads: CASSPRAGRGNTEAFF. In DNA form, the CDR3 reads TGTGCCAGCAGCCCTCGAGCGGGACGGGGGAACACTGAAGCTTTCTTT.

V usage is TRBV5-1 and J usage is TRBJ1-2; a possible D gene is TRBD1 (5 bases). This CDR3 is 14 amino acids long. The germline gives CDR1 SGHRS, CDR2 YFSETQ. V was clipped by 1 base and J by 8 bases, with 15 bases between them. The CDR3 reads CASSLTLSGEGYTF. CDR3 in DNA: TGCGCCAGCAGCTTGACCCTTTCGGGGGAAGGCTACACCTTC.

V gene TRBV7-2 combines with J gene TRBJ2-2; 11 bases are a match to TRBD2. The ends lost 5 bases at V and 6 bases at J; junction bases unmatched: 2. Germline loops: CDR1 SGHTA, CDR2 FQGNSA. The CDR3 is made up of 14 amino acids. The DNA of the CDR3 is TGTGCCAGCAGCCGACTAGCGGGGTCCGGGGAGCTGTTTTTT. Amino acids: CASSRLAGSGELFF.

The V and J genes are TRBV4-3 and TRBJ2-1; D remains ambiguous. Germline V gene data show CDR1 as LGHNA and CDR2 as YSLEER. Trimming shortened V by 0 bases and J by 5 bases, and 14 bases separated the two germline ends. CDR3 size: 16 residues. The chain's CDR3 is CASSQDRPPEHNEQFF. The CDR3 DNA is TGCGCCAGCAGCCAAGACAGGCCCCCAGAGCACAATGAGCAGTTCTTC.

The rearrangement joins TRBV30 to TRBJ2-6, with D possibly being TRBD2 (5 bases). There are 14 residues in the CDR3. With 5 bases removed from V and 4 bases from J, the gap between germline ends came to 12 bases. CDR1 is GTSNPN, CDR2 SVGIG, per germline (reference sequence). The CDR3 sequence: CAWSEGPGANVLTF. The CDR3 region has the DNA TGTGCCTGGTCTGAGGGCCCCGGGGCCAACGTCCTGACTTTC.

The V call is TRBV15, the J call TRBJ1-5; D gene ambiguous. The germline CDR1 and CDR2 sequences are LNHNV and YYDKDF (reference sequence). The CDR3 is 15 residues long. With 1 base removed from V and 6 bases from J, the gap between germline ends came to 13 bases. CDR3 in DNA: TGTGCCACCAGCAGAGTATTTTCATCGAGTCAGCCCCAGCATTTT. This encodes CATSRVFSSSQPQHF.

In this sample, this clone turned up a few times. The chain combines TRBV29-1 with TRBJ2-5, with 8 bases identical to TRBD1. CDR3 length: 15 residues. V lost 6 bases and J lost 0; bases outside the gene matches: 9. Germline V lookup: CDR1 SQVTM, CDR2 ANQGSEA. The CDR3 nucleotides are TGCAGCGTCGATGGACAGGGTCAACACCAAGAGACCCAGTACTTC. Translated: CSVDGQGQHQETQYF.

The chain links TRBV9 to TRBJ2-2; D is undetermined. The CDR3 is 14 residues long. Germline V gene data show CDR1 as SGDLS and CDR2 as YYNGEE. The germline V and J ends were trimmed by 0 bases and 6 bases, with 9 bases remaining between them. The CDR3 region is CASSVDVGSGELFF. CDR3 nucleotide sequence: TGTGCCAGCAGCGTAGATGTTGGCTCCGGGGAGCTGTTTTTT.